This T cell receptor (beta chain) was sequenced during a study of beta chain features in type 1 diabetes. The study, taken as a whole, reports: Type 1 diabetes patients showed a moderate but significant shortening of TCRB CDR3s in all four CD4+ subsets. Patients' naive, central memory and regulatory TCRB repertoires appeared more alike than those of healthy donors.

This clone was counted many times. The antigen is not known. V was cut by 2 bases and J by 4 bases, with 12 bases left in between. Germline V lookup: CDR1 KGHSH, CDR2 LQKENI. The CDR3 is made up of 14 amino acids. Expressed TCRB transcripts were sequenced because the entire RNA isolate underwent reverse transcription. Sequencing was performed with immunoSEQ multiplex PCR; in TCRdb, only in-frame clones are kept and a portion is missing. This table holds more than 120,000 clones, 13% found once. Sequencing used central memory CD4+ T cells from blood. This receptor was identified in a man aged 18 to 29 with type 1 diabetes. This chain connects TRBV18 to TRBJ2-7; unclear D gene. In DNA, the CDR3 is TGTGCCAGCTCACCAAGTAGGGCAGAATACGAGCAGTACTTC. Its protein product is CASSPSRAEYEQYF.